The T cell receptor (beta chain) under discussion was sequenced for a study of blood T cell repertoires in COVID-19. Overall study context: T cells, B-cell-depleted T cells, or PBMCs provided the cDNA or gDNA that served as material.

The study drew participants aged about 18 to 95 years from about two dozen US areas. In germline, CDR1 is SGHNT, CDR2 YENEEA. The CDR3 is 15 amino acids. The V gene lost 5 bases and the J gene lost 6 bases, with 16 bases spanning the gap. Using immunoSEQ multiplex PCR, the repertoire was profiled, and TCRdb retains in-frame clones only, with some absent. The sample lists under 300,000 clones, 86% occurring once. V and J are TRBV11-3 and TRBJ2-2; D might be TRBD2 (6 bases). This TCR was sampled from a man between 18 and 29 years old who had recovered from COVID-19. The sample taken for sequencing was PBMCs or T cells enriched from blood (not recorded which). CDR3 bases: TGTGCCAGCAGCCCCAAGCTCTGGGAGGCCGGGGAGCTGTTTTTT. This codes for CASSPKLWEAGELFF.